One sample yielded the 28 T cell receptor beta chains listed below, sequenced in a study of shared clonotypes between healthy human individuals. Some clones are missing from TCRdb's copy, which holds only in-frame ones; the method was immunoSEQ multiplex PCR. The sample lists hundreds of thousands of clones, about 80% occurring once. Sequencing was carried out using memory CD4+ T cells sorted from blood. This sample's subset: CD45RA-negative fraction. Receptors originate from a woman aged 30 to 39 in good health.

The chain recombines TRBV4-1 with TRBJ2-3; D is possibly TRBD1 (5 bases). The CDR3 totals 16 residues. Trimming shortened V by 4 bases and J by 2 bases, and 16 bases separated the two germline ends. Per germline, CDR1 MGHRA and CDR2 YSYEKL. CDR3 sequence: CASSPGLIRNTDTQYF. CDR3 DNA: TGCGCCAGCAGCCCAGGGCTGATCAGGAACACAGATACGCAGTATTTT.

This clone was observed many times. This rearrangement joins TRBV6-6 to TRBJ2-5; 11 bases align to TRBD2. Trimming cost V 6 bases and J 2 bases; bases outside gene matches: 5. The CDR3 loop spans 15 amino acids. Looked up from germline, CDR1 is MNHNY and CDR2 is SVGAGI (reference sequence). Here the CDR3 reads CASSLLAGVQETQYF. DNA of the CDR3: TGTGCCAGCAGCCTACTAGCGGGAGTTCAAGAGACCCAGTACTTC.

This clone appeared a few times. V and J are TRBV5-6 and TRBJ1-5, with no clear D. Germline assignment: CDR1 SGHDT and CDR2 YYEEEE. This CDR3 is 13 amino acids long. V was clipped by 1 base and J by 7 bases, with 9 bases between them. Written as DNA, the CDR3 is TGTGCCAGCAGCTTGTCCCCGGTCCAGCCCCAGCATTTT. Encoded protein: CASSLSPVQPQHF.

With regard to this clone: With a far larger clone one base away, a read error is the likely cause. J is TRBJ2-7 and V is TRBV5-5; tentative D call: TRBD2 (6 bases). The CDR3 loop spans 14 amino acids. The germline V and J ends were trimmed by 4 bases and 3 bases, with 14 bases remaining between them. CDR1 is SGHKS, CDR2 YYEKEE, per germline (reference sequence). The DNA of the CDR3 is TGTGCCAGCAGCCAAGGGACTGGGCACTACGAGCAGTACTTC. This translates into CASSQGTGHYEQYF.

The chain uses TRBV15 and TRBJ2-1, with a possible D match to TRBD2 (6 bases). CDR1 and CDR2 (germline): LNHNV, YYDKDF (reference sequence). V was pared by 7 bases and J by 6 bases, with 16 bases between. The CDR3 spans 14 residues. CDR3 protein: CATNNRDSSNEQFF. The DNA of the CDR3 is TGTGCCACCAATAACCGGGACTCTTCCAATGAGCAGTTCTTC.

The rearrangement links TRBV7-9 to TRBJ1-3; maybe TRBD1 (6 bases). Trimming removed 10 bases from V and 2 bases from J, with 12 bases in between. Germline CDR1 reads SEHNR; CDR2 reads FQNEAQ (reference sequence). This CDR3 has 13 residues. The CDR3 protein is CAKSGTTGNTIYF. In DNA form, the CDR3 reads TGTGCCAAAAGCGGGACAACTGGAAACACCATATATTTT.

V is TRBV28 and J is TRBJ2-1; 9 bases match TRBD2. V shed 3 bases and J 7 bases; nucleotides not matched to a gene: 7. Germline V gives CDR1 MDHEN, CDR2 SYDVKM. The CDR3 is made up of 15 amino acids. The CDR3 protein is CASSFPSGRINEQFF. CDR3 nucleotide sequence: TGTGCCAGCAGTTTTCCGAGCGGGAGGATAAATGAGCAGTTCTTC.

In this sample, this clone turned up once. V and J are TRBV7-7 and TRBJ2-1; 8 nucleotides match TRBD2. This CDR3 has 20 residues. Germline CDR1 reads SSHAT; CDR2 reads FNYEAQ (reference sequence). Trimming took 7 bases from V and 7 from J; bases not matched to a gene: 27. Written as DNA, the CDR3 is TGTGCCAGCATCCCCTTAAAGGGGACAAGGAAGCGGGAGAGGGGAAATGAGCAGTTCTTC. Encoded protein: CASIPLKGTRKRERGNEQFF.

V gene TRBV29-1 combines with J gene TRBJ2-1; the match to TRBD2 covers 8 bases. Trimming cost V 4 bases and J 5 bases; bases outside gene matches: 13. CDR3 length: 16 residues. CDR1 is SQVTM and CDR2 is ANQGSEA in the germline V gene. CDR3: CSVGVPGGRINNEQFF. The CDR3 coding sequence is TGCAGCGTTGGGGTACCTGGCGGGAGGATTAACAATGAGCAGTTCTTC.

The CDR3 nucleotides are TGTGCCATCAGTGAGTCGCATGGTTTGGCTGAGCAGTACTTC. Translation gives CAISESHGLAEQYF. J is TRBJ2-7 and V is TRBV10-3; no definite D call. The CDR3 runs 14 residues. Trimming took 0 bases from V and 7 from J, leaving 13 bases between them. Germline V gene lookup returns CDR1 ENHRY and CDR2 SYGVKD.

This chain connects TRBV6-4 to TRBJ2-3; D call uncertain. Germline V gene lookup returns CDR1 MRHNA and CDR2 SNTAGT. V was cut by 5 bases and J by 5 bases, with 23 bases left in between. The CDR3 length is 17 residues. The CDR3 DNA reads as TGTGCCAGCAGTCCAACCTCTTTTTCGAAGGTTGTAGATACGCAGTATTTT. Its translation is CASSPTSFSKVVDTQYF.

Concerning this clone itself: This likely reflects a read error, since a far larger clone is one base away. J is TRBJ2-7 and V is TRBV7-9; D is possibly TRBD2 (5 bases). The CDR3 is 14 amino acids. Germline-derived CDR1 and CDR2 are SEHNR and FQNEAQ (reference sequence). CDR3 loop: CASSWAGSSCEQYF. The CDR3 nucleotides read TGTGCCAGCAGCTGGGCGGGCAGCTCCTGCGAGCAGTACTTC.

In nucleotides, the CDR3 is TGTGCCAGCAGTTACCAGGGACAGGAAGGAGAGACCCAGTACTTC. This translates into CASSYQGQEGETQYF. The J gene is TRBJ2-5, the V gene TRBV6-5; 8 bases agree with TRBD1. The germline V gene encodes CDR1 MNHEY and CDR2 SVGAGI. The CDR3 loop spans 15 amino acids. Unmatched junction bases numbered 6, after V lost 2 bases and J lost 4 bases.

V gene TRBV27 combines with J gene TRBJ2-1, with 7 bases aligning to TRBD2. The CDR3 length is 16 residues. Germline loops: CDR1 MNHEY, CDR2 SMNVEV (reference sequence). Losses at the gene ends were 0 bases for V and 2 bases for J; bases not matched to a gene: 4. DNA for the CDR3: TGTGCCAGCAGTTTATCGGGGACTACGGCCTACAATGAGCAGTTCTTC. It is translated as CASSLSGTTAYNEQFF.

This sequence joins TRBV6-5 and TRBJ1-4; the match to TRBD1 covers 11 bases. The CDR3 contains 15 residues. J was trimmed by 5 bases and V by 4 bases; bases with no gene match: 3. Germline-derived CDR1 and CDR2 are MNHEY and SVGAGI. The chain's CDR3 is CASSWDRGVNEKLFF. The CDR3 nucleotides read TGTGCCAGCAGTTGGGACAGGGGGGTCAATGAAAAACTGTTTTTT.

The chain recombines TRBV6-1 with TRBJ2-3; perhaps TRBD1 as D (6 bases). The CDR3 is 11 residues long. Germline V gene sequence: CDR1 MNHNS, CDR2 SASEGT. The ends were cut back, 11 bases at V and 7 bases at J, with 13 bases in the middle. CDR3 amino acids: CAASTGHTQYF. In DNA, the CDR3 is TGTGCCGCCTCTACAGGGCATACGCAGTATTTT.

The V and J genes are TRBV4-1 and TRBJ2-3, with D perhaps matching TRBD1 (5 bases). The CDR3 covers 16 residues. V was cut by 5 bases and J by 0 bases, with 15 bases left in between. Looked up from germline, CDR1 is MGHRA and CDR2 is YSYEKL. The CDR3 sequence is CASSKPAQGSTDTQYF. CDR3 nucleotide sequence: TGCGCCAGCAGCAAACCCGCCCAGGGTAGCACAGATACGCAGTATTTT.

The chain couples TRBV5-4 to TRBJ2-5, with 7 bases lining up with TRBD1. Germline V gene sequence: CDR1 SGHNT, CDR2 YYREEE (reference sequence). CDR3 length: 14 residues. V lost 3 bases to trimming and J lost 2 bases; unmatched junction nucleotides: 4. The chain's CDR3 is CASSSGGQQETQYF. The CDR3 DNA reads TGTGCCAGCAGCTCAGGGGGACAGCAAGAGACCCAGTACTTC.

Regarding this clone: Given a much more abundant clone one base away, this may be a read error. Different DNA sequences within this sample yield the same CDR3. This rearrangement joins TRBV5-1 to TRBJ2-1; 11 bases match TRBD2. From germline, CDR1 is SGHRS and CDR2 YFSETQ. The V and J ends lost 5 bases and 7 bases, in that order; junction bases with no gene match: 5. The CDR3 has 14 residues. CDR3 loop: CASSPGTSGNEQFF. In DNA, the CDR3 is TGCGCCAGCAGTCCCGGGACTAGCGGTAATGAGCAGTTCTTC. Full variable domain (remainder filled in from reference TRBV5-1 and TRBJ2-1): KAGVTQTPRYLIKTRGQQVTLSCSPISGHRSVSWYQQTPGQGLQFLFEYFSETQRNKGNFPGRFSGRQFSNSRSEMNVSTLELGDSALYLCASSPGTSGNEQFFGPGTRLTVL.

The J gene is TRBJ1-5, the V gene TRBV30, with unresolved D. Germline assignment: CDR1 GTSNPN and CDR2 SVGIG (reference sequence). V lost 5 bases and J 0 bases, leaving 8 bases between the germline ends. The CDR3 extends over 13 amino acids. The CDR3: CAWSSDSNQPQHF. In nucleotides, the CDR3 is TGTGCCTGGTCAAGTGATAGCAATCAGCCCCAGCATTTT.

V is TRBV5-1 and J is TRBJ2-3, with 10 bases that match TRBD2. CDR3 length: 17 residues. V lost 0 bases, J lost 0 bases, and 4 bases stayed unmatched. Germline CDR1 reads SGHRS; CDR2 reads YFSETQ. CDR3 coding DNA: TGCGCCAGCAGCTTGGGGGCGACTAGCGGGAGCACAGATACGCAGTATTTT. Residues: CASSLGATSGSTDTQYF.

This chain uses TRBV28 with TRBJ2-2, with 9 bases identical to TRBD2. This CDR3 comprises 15 residues. The V gene end was trimmed by 7 bases and the J gene end by 7 bases; junction bases not matched to a gene: 10. The germline V gene has CDR1 MDHEN and CDR2 SYDVKM. CDR3 nucleotide sequence: TGTGCCAGCATCCTTAGCGGGGGAGGTGGCGGGGAGCTGTTTTTT. This sequence encodes CASILSGGGGGELFF.

The chain is built from TRBV2 and TRBJ2-5; D is unclear. CDR1 is SNHLY, CDR2 FYNNEI, per germline. The CDR3 loop spans 13 amino acids. The V gene lost 4 bases and the J gene lost 1 base, with 7 bases spanning the gap. CDR3 in DNA: TGTGCCAGCAGTGGGGAATCCCAAGAGACCCAGTACTTC. As protein: CASSGESQETQYF.

The rearrangement uses TRBV6-6 and TRBJ1-1; D is possibly TRBD1 (5 bases). CDR3 length equals 15 residues. CDR1 and CDR2 (germline): MNHNY, SVGAGI (reference sequence). Trimming removed 2 bases at V and 1 base at J, with 11 bases between. The CDR3 spells CASSYTGPWNTEAFF. CDR3 in DNA: TGTGCCAGCAGTTACACGGGGCCATGGAACACTGAAGCTTTCTTT.

The genes are TRBV6-4 and TRBJ1-2; TRBD1 matches at 9 bases. The CDR3 covers 13 residues. Germline loops: CDR1 MRHNA, CDR2 SNTAGT. V lost 6 bases and J lost 8; bases outside the gene matches: 7. The CDR3 is CASSRTGERGYTF. CDR3 in DNA: TGTGCCAGCAGCAGGACAGGGGAGCGAGGCTACACCTTC.

The chain employs TRBV5-6 and TRBJ2-3; 9 nucleotides match TRBD1. The J segment lost 7 bases and the V segment lost 3 bases, leaving 9 bases of the junction unmatched. This CDR3 is 15 amino acids long. In germline, CDR1 is SGHDT, CDR2 YYEEEE. CDR3 in amino acids: CASSYGTGSINTQYF. In DNA form, the CDR3 reads TGTGCCAGCAGCTACGGGACAGGGAGCATAAATACGCAGTATTTT. Drawing the rest from reference TRBV5-6 and TRBJ2-3, the complete variable domain is DAGVTQSPTHLIKTRGQQVTLRCSPKSGHDTVSWYQQALGQGPQFIFQYYEEEERQRGNFPDRFSGHQFPNYSSELNVNALLLGDSALYLCASSYGTGSINTQYFGPGTRLTVL.

The rearrangement links TRBV2 to TRBJ2-1; TRBD2 is a possible D gene (6 bases). The germline gives CDR1 SNHLY, CDR2 FYNNEI. V lost 3 bases to trimming and J lost 4 bases, with 10 bases between them. CDR3 length: 14 amino acids. Here the CDR3 DNA reads TGTGCCAGCAGTGATCTGGGACTTTACAATGAGCAGTTCTTC. It is translated as CASSDLGLYNEQFF.

V gene TRBV18 combines with J gene TRBJ1-1, with D unresolved. The CDR3 contains 16 residues. In germline, CDR1 is KGHSH, CDR2 LQKENI. Trimming left V 4 bases short and J 0 bases short, with 15 bases between. Written as DNA, the CDR3 is TGTGCCAGCTCACGGGGAAGAACAGAAATGAACACTGAAGCTTTCTTT. It is translated as CASSRGRTEMNTEAFF.